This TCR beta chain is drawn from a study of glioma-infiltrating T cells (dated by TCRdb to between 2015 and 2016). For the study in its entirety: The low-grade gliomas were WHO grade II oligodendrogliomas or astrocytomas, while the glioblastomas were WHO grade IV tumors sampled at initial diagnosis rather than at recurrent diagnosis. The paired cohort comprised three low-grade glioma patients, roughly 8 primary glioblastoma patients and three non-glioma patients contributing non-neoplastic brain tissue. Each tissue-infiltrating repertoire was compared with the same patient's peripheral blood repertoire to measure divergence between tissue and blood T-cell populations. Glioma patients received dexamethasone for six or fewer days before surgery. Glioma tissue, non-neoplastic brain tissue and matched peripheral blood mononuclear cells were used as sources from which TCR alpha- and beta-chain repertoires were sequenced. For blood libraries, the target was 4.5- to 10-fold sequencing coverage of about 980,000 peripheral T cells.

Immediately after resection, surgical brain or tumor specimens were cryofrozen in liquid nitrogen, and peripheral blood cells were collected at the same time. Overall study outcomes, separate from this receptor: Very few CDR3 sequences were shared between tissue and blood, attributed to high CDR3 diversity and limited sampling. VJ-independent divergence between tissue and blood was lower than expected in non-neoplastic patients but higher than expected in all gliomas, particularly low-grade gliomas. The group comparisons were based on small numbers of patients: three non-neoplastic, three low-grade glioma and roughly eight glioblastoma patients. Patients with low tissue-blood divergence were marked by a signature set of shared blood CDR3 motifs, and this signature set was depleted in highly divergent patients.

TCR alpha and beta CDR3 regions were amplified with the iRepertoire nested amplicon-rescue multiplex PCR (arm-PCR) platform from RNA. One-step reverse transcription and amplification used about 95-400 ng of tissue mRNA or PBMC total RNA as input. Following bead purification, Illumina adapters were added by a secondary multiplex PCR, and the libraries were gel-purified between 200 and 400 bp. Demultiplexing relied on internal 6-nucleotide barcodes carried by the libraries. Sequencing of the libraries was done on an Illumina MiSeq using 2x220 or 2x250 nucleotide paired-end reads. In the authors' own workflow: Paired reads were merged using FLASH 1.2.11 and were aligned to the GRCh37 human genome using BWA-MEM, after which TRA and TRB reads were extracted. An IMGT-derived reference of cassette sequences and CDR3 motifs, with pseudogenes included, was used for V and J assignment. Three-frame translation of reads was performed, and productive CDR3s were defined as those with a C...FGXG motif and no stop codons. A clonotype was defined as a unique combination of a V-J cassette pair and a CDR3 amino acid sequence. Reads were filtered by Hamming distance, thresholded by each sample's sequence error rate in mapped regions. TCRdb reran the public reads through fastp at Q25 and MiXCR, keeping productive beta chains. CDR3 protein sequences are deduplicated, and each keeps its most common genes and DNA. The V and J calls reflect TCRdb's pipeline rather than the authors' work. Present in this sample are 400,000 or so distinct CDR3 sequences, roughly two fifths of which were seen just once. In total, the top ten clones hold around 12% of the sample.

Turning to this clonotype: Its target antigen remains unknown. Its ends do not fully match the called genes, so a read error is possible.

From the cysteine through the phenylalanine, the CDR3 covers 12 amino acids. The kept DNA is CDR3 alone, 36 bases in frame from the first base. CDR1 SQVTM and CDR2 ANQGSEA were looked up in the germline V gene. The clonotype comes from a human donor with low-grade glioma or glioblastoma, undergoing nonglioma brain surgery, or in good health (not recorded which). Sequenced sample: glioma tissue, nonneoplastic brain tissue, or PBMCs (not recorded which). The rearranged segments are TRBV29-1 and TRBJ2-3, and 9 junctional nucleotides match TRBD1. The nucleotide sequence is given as TGCAGCGGGGACAGGGACACAGATGCGCAGTATTTT. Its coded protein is CSGDRDTDAQYF.